The present entry profiles one TCR beta chain with its context. What it binds is not known. CDR3 length equals 16 residues. These data belong to a study of T cells after yellow fever vaccination. Study observations and caveats: The booster saw the reappearance of most primary-vaccination clones (roughly 96% CD4, around 88% CD8).

Template switching with 5'RACE generated the TCR cDNA and added a universal primer site and UMIs. TCRdb reprocessed the 5' RACE reads with MiXCR, giving one entry per CDR3 protein. The table includes just under 600,000 distinct CDR3 sequences, roughly 14% detected once. Material: PBMCs, obtained on the day of the yellow fever booster vaccination. The J gene is TRBJ2-2, the V gene TRBV23-1; tentatively, D is TRBD1 (5 bases). TRBV23-1 is placed among ORFs of uncertain function. This receptor was identified in a man younger than 45 who received the YFV17D yellow fever vaccine. The CDR3 loop is CGARVSHNTANGELFF. In DNA, the CDR3 is TGCGGAGCCAGGGTTTCTCATAACACAGCCAACGGGGAGCTGTTTTTT.